This entry concerns a single T cell receptor (beta chain). The antigen is not known. The source of the sample is a study of the immune and genomic landscape of osteosarcoma. Overall study results and limits: Clonality was low: mean about 0.099, highest about 0.31, suggesting limited expansion. A single dominant hyperexpanded clone appeared in roughly 5 cases, each with <100 clonotypes. Clonality was benchmarked against external normal skin and healthy blood data.

The post-treatment osteosarcoma tumors were primary, local recurrence or metastasis specimens from poor-prognosis patients. The protocol was immunoSEQ multiplex PCR, while the TCRdb copy is restricted to in-frame clones and leaves out a portion. Of about 6,200 clones detected, 65% to 80% appear once; the ten largest clones hold approximately 16%. The clonotype comes from a human donor with osteosarcoma. Sequenced: osteosarcoma tumor tissue from the lung.

CDR3 residues: CASSTDSDGDEQYF. The CDR3 region has the DNA TGTGCCAGCTCAACGGACAGCGATGGAGACGAGCAGTACTTC. The J gene is TRBJ2-7, the V gene TRBV18; tentative D call: TRBD1 (6 bases). The CDR3 is 14 residues long. Germline CDR1 and CDR2: KGHSH and LQKENI. The V and J ends lost 5 bases and 5 bases respectively, with 16 bases between them.